This section outlines one T cell receptor beta chain sequence together with its context. As yet, its antigen is unknown. This sample was included in a study of OX40 agonist ivuxolimab in advanced cancers. As for the study in general: People in dose escalation had one of these cancers: hepatocellular carcinoma, melanoma, renal cell or head and neck cancer. Mean age around 64 years, range about 23 to 85; around 80% male. Three dose-escalation patients had partial responses: one with hepatocellular carcinoma and two with cutaneous melanoma.

General study points: CD4+ T cells averaged fewer expanded clones than CD8+ T cells.

Libraries were prepared by immunoSEQ multiplex PCR; TCRdb keeps only in-frame clonotypes and omits some of them. This table holds approximately 60,000 clones, 65% to 90% found once. This sample comprised CD4+ or CD8+ T cells sorted from blood, obtained in a trial of the OX40 agonist ivuxolimab. The source is an adult with an advanced solid tumor such as melanoma, head and neck, liver or kidney cancer.

CDR3 DNA: TGTGCCAGCACTCCGAGACGGGGGGAAGGACAGCCCCAGCATTTT. It yields the protein CASTPRRGEGQPQHF. The chain employs TRBV6-6 and TRBJ1-5; D may be TRBD1 (5 bases). This CDR3 is 15 amino acids long. Germline assignment: CDR1 MNHNY and CDR2 SVGAGI (reference sequence). Trimming took off 7 bases at V and 7 bases at J, with 20 bases between the two ends.